This T cell receptor (beta chain) was retrieved from a study of brain T cells in children with intractable seizures. Study results and caveats: Patients' HCMV serostatus was unknown; virus specificity rests on CDR3 similarity alone. Pre-surgery blood may have been undersampled, hiding some clones.

Surgery cases with the highest brain T cell transcript signatures were chosen for sequencing. Concerning this clone itself: The antigen is undetermined.

CDR3 length: 15 residues. V dropped 8 bases and J dropped 1 base, with 16 bases sitting between them. The germline V gene has CDR1 LNHNV and CDR2 YYDKDF (reference sequence). The data were produced by immunoSEQ multiplex PCR, yet TCRdb's version contains in-frame clones alone and is incomplete. The repertoire holds roughly 69,000 clones, with 90% to 96% as singletons. This chain uses TRBV15 with TRBJ2-3; D remains ambiguous. The sequence came from a boy under two years old with focal cortical dysplasia and intractable seizures. This material consisted of peripheral blood, taken at surgery. The CDR3 loop reads CATGFDITRTDTQYF. In DNA, the CDR3 is TGTGCCACCGGCTTTGATATTACTCGCACAGATACGCAGTATTTT. The full variable domain, rest sourced from reference TRBV15 and TRBJ2-3, is DAMVIQNPRYQVTQFGKPVTLSCSQTLNHNVMYWYQQKSSQAPKLLFHYYDKDFNNEADTPDNFQSRRPNTSFCFLDIRSPGLGDTAMYLCATGFDITRTDTQYFGPGTRLTVL.